Listed below are T cell receptor beta chains from one sample, sequenced in a study of shared clonotypes between healthy human individuals. Clones were read by immunoSEQ multiplex PCR, and TCRdb kept only the in-frame ones, dropping some. The sample yields 2 million to 2.5 million clones, less than 95% seen once. The sequencing sample was made of naive CD4+ T cells from PBMCs. Source of these receptors: a man younger than 35 in good health. Some clones in this sample may be carry-over from other donors' samples. Both conserved end residues are part of each CDR3. D genes are given only for firm matches. A row's size may be missing; if present it is once, few, many or a size class.

cdr3_nt	cdr3_aa	clone_size	j_call	d_call	v_call
TGTGCCAGCAGCGCCAATGTGGCTAGCACAGATACGCAGTATTTT	CASSANVASTDTQYF	.	TRBJ2-3	.	TRBV9
TGTGCCAGCAGCCGATCGGGACACGGCTCCTACGAGCAGTACTTC	CASSRSGHGSYEQYF	.	TRBJ2-7	.	TRBV7-8
TGCAGCGTTGAAAGGGTCGGCAGGTATTTT	CSVERVGRYF	.	TRBJ2-3	.	TRBV29-1
TGTGCCAGCAGCTTGGTGGTCGGTTCCTACAATGAGCAGTTCTTC	CASSLVVGSYNEQFF	.	TRBJ2-1	.	TRBV5-5
TGTGCCAGCAGCCCCGACAGGGGTTCCTCCTACGAGCAGTACTTC	CASSPDRGSSYEQYF	.	TRBJ2-7	TRBD1	TRBV7-9
TGTGCCAGCAGTCAAAACTACGAGCAGTACTTC	CASSQNYEQYF	once	TRBJ2-7	.	TRBV2
TGCGCCAGCAGCTTGGCCGGGGGGCGGTACGAGCAGTACTTC	CASSLAGGRYEQYF	.	TRBJ2-7	.	TRBV5-1
TGTGCCAGCAGCCCGGACAGGGGGGTAGTGAACACTGAAGCTTTCTTT	CASSPDRGVVNTEAFF	.	TRBJ1-1	TRBD1	TRBV11-2
TGTGCCAGCGGCGACAGGGCAAATCAGCCCCAGCATTTT	CASGDRANQPQHF	few	TRBJ1-5	TRBD1	TRBV2
TGTGCCAGCAGCTTTCTTAGCGGGAGTTCCTACAATGAGCAGTTCTTC	CASSFLSGSSYNEQFF	.	TRBJ2-1	TRBD2	TRBV5-5
TGCAGTGCTAGAGATCCCCGGATCAACTTC	CSARDPRINF	.	TRBJ1-2	.	TRBV20-1
TGTGCCAGCAGTTTACCCGGGAACACCGGGGAGCTGTTTTTT	CASSLPGNTGELFF	.	TRBJ2-2	.	TRBV28
TGTGCCAGCAGCTCTCAGCGCGCGAACACCGGGGAGCTGTTTTTT	CASSSQRANTGELFF	.	TRBJ2-2	.	TRBV7-3
TGTGCCAGCAGCCGGGGACAGGGATGGGAGACCCAGTACTTC	CASSRGQGWETQYF	.	TRBJ2-5	TRBD1	TRBV7-9
TGTGCCAGCAGCCGGGGTGGCAGTCAAGAGACCCAGTACTTC	CASSRGGSQETQYF	.	TRBJ2-5	.	TRBV9
TGCAGCGTTGCGGGGGGCAGCACTGAAGCTTTCTTT	CSVAGGSTEAFF	.	TRBJ1-1	.	TRBV29-1
TGTGCCAGCAGCGTAGCTACGAGCGGGAGCCCCTACAATGAGCAGTTCTTC	CASSVATSGSPYNEQFF	.	TRBJ2-1	TRBD2	TRBV9
TGTGCCAGCAGTTCTCGGGGGTCCGGGGAGCTGTTTTTT	CASSSRGSGELFF	.	TRBJ2-2	.	TRBV6-5
TGCGCCAGCAGCTCGTTCTCCACAGGGGGGGAGACCCAGTACTTC	CASSSFSTGGETQYF	.	TRBJ2-5	TRBD1	TRBV5-1
TGCGCCAGCAGCTTTATCGGGGATGGGTCGGCTTTCTTT	CASSFIGDGSAFF	.	TRBJ1-1	.	TRBV5-1
TGTGCCAGCAGAAGGACAGGGAACACCGGGGAGCTGTTTTTT	CASRRTGNTGELFF	.	TRBJ2-2	TRBD1	TRBV6-4
TGCGCCAGCAGCCTCGACACGTCTGGGGCCAACGTCCTGACTTTC	CASSLDTSGANVLTF	.	TRBJ2-6	.	TRBV5-1
TGCGCCAGCAACCAGGGGAGTGAGACCCAGTACTTC	CASNQGSETQYF	.	TRBJ2-5	.	TRBV5-1
TGTGCCAGCAGTTTTAGTTTTGGGACAGGGGGCTCTGGCAATCAGCCCCAGCATTTT	CASSFSFGTGGSGNQPQHF	.	TRBJ1-5	TRBD1	TRBV28
TGTGCCAGCAGCCCACTTGGCCTAGCGGGAGGGCCCCCGAATTCCGGGGAGCTGTTTTTT	CASSPLGLAGGPPNSGELFF	.	TRBJ2-2	TRBD2	TRBV9
TGCGCCAGCAGCCAAGTATCAGGCCCCTACGAGCAGTACTTC	CASSQVSGPYEQYF	.	TRBJ2-7	.	TRBV4-3
TGTGCCAGCGGGGGTCGGGGCAGGGCCCTCGTTACGCAGTATTTT	CASGGRGRALVTQYF	.	TRBJ2-3	.	TRBV2
TGTGCCAGCAGCTTAGACCGGGACAGCCTAGGCACCTACGAGCAGTACTTC	CASSLDRDSLGTYEQYF	.	TRBJ2-7	TRBD1	TRBV7-2
TGTGCCAGCAGTGACCGGGTTAAGGCCTCATTT	CASSDRVKASF	.	TRBJ1-5	.	TRBV2
TGCGCCAGCAGCTTGGCTCGACAGGGAGGATCCTACGAGCAGTACTTC	CASSLARQGGSYEQYF	.	TRBJ2-7	.	TRBV5-1
TGTGCCAGCGGGACAGGAGGGGCCACCGGGGAGCTGTTTTTT	CASGTGGATGELFF	.	TRBJ2-2	TRBD1	TRBV11-3
TGTGCCAGTAGTGTCCAGGGGGCGGACACTGAAGCTTTCTTT	CASSVQGADTEAFF	once	TRBJ1-1	TRBD1	TRBV19
TGCGCCAGCCTGGGGGGTAACACCGGGGAGCTGTTTTTT	CASLGGNTGELFF	.	TRBJ2-2	.	TRBV5-1
TGTGCCTACGCCGGGACAGGGGGCTCCCCGGCGCGGACTGAAGCTTTCTTT	CAYAGTGGSPARTEAFF	.	TRBJ1-1	TRBD1	TRBV27
TGTGCCAGCAGCTTAGCGGGGGAGACCCAGTACTTC	CASSLAGETQYF	.	TRBJ2-5	.	TRBV7-6
TGTGCCAGCTCCCGGGACAGTCGGGACGAGCAGTACTTC	CASSRDSRDEQYF	.	TRBJ2-7	TRBD1	TRBV18
TGTGCCAGCAGCTTCGGGGTTAATGAAAAACTGTTTTTT	CASSFGVNEKLFF	.	TRBJ1-4	.	TRBV5-4
TGTGCCAGCTCACCACCGTCCCAGGACAGCAATCAGCCCCAGCATTTT	CASSPPSQDSNQPQHF	.	TRBJ1-5	.	TRBV18
TGTGCCAGCTCCCTAAGACGAGATCAGGGCGGCACTGAAGCTTTCTTT	CASSLRRDQGGTEAFF	.	TRBJ1-1	.	TRBV18
TGTGCCAGCAGTTCTAGCGGGGGATCCTACGAGCAGTACTTC	CASSSSGGSYEQYF	.	TRBJ2-7	TRBD2	TRBV28
TGTGCCAGTATGGGGACAGGGATCTCTGGGGCCAACGTCCTGACTTTC	CASMGTGISGANVLTF	.	TRBJ2-6	TRBD1	TRBV19
TGTGCCAGCAGCTTAGAGGCAGGGAGATCCGGGGAGCTGTTTTTT	CASSLEAGRSGELFF	once	TRBJ2-2	.	TRBV7-2
TGTGCCAGTAGTATTCGTTGGACTAGCGGGAGTGTAGATACGCAGTATTTT	CASSIRWTSGSVDTQYF	.	TRBJ2-3	TRBD2	TRBV19
TGTGCCAGCAGCCGTACCGGGACTAGCGGGAGTGTATTCACAGATACGCAGTATTTT	CASSRTGTSGSVFTDTQYF	.	TRBJ2-3	TRBD2	TRBV5-6
TGTGCCTGGACCTTAGGACGGCAATATGGCTACACCTTC	CAWTLGRQYGYTF	once	TRBJ1-2	.	TRBV30
TGTGCCAGTCCACAGGGAGGAGAAAAACTGTTTTTT	CASPQGGEKLFF	.	TRBJ1-4	.	TRBV21-1
TGTGCCAGCTCACCACAGCAGCAGGAGAACACTGAAGCTTTCTTT	CASSPQQQENTEAFF	.	TRBJ1-1	.	TRBV18
TGTGCCAGCAGTGGCGGGAGGGGGGCCTACAATGAGCAGTTCTTC	CASSGGRGAYNEQFF	.	TRBJ2-1	TRBD2	TRBV9
TGTGCCAGCAGCTCACCGGGAGGGGTTGACTATGGCTACACCTTC	CASSSPGGVDYGYTF	.	TRBJ1-2	.	TRBV5-4